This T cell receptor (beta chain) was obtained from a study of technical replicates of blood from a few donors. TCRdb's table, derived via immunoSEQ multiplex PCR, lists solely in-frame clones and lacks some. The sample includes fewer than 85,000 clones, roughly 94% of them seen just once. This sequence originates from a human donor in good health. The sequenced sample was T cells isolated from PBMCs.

CDR3 protein: CASRGQAIPEAFF. In nucleotides, the CDR3 is TGTGCCAGCAGGGGACAGGCTATTCCTGAAGCTTTCTTT. The genes are TRBV2 and TRBJ1-1; 8 bases agree with TRBD1. Trimming took 6 bases from V and 6 from J; bases not matched to a gene: 6. CDR3 length equals 13 residues. The germline V gene encodes CDR1 SNHLY and CDR2 FYNNEI.